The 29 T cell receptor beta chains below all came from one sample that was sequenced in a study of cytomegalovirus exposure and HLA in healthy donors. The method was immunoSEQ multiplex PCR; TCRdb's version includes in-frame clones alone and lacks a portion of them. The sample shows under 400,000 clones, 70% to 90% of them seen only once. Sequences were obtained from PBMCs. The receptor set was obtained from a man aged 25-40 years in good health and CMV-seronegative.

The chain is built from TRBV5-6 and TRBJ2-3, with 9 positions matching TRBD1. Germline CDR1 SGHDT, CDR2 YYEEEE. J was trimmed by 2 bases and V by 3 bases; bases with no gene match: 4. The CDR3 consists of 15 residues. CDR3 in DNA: TGTGCCAGCAGCTACGGACAGGGGTCCACAGATACGCAGTATTTT. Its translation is CASSYGQGSTDTQYF.

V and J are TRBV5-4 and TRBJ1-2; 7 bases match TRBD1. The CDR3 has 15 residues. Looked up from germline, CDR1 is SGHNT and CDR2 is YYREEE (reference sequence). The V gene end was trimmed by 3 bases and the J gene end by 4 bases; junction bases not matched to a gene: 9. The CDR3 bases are TGTGCCAGCAGCTCGGGGGACAGCTTAACCTATGGCTACACCTTC. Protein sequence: CASSSGDSLTYGYTF. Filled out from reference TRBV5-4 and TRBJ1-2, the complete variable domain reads ETGVTQSPTHLIKTRGQQVTLRCSSQSGHNTVSWYQQALGQGPQFIFQYYREEENGRGNFPPRFSGLQFPNYSSELNVNALELDDSALYLCASSSGDSLTYGYTFGSGTRLTVV.

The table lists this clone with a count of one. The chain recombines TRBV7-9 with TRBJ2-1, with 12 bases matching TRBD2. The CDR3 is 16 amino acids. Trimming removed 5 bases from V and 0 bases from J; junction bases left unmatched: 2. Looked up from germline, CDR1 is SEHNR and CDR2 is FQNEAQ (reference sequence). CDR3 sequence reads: CASSGLAGSSYNEQFF. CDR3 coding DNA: TGTGCCAGCAGCGGACTAGCGGGGAGCTCCTACAATGAGCAGTTCTTC.

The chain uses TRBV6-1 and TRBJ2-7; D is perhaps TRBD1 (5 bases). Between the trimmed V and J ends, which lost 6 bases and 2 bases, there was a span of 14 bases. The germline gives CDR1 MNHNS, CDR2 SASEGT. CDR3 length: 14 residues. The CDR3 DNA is TGTGCCAGCAGATTGACAGAGCCTCCCTACGAGCAGTACTTC. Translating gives CASRLTEPPYEQYF.

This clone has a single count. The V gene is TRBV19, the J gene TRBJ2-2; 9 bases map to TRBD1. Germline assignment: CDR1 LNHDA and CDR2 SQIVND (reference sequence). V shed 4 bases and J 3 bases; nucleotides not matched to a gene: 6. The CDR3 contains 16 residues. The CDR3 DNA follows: TGTGCCAGTAGTACTTTACAGGGGGCTGACACCGGGGAGCTGTTTTTT. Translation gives CASSTLQGADTGELFF.

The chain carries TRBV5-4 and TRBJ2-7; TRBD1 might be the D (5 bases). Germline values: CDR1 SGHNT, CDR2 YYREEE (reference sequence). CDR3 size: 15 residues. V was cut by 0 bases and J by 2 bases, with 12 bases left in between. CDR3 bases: TGTGCCAGCAGCTTGGGTCCGACAGAAACCTACGAGCAGTACTTC. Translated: CASSLGPTETYEQYF.

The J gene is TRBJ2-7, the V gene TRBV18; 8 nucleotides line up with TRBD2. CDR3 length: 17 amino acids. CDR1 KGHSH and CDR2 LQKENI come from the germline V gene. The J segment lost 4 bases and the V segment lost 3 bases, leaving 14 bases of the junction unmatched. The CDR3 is CASSPGSGTRGPYEQYF. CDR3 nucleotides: TGTGCCAGCTCACCCGGTTCCGGGACTAGGGGTCCGTACGAGCAGTACTTC.

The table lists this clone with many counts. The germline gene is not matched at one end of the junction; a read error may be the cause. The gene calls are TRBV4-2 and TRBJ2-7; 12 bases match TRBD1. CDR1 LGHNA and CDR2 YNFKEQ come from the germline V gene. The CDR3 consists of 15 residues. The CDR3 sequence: CASSEGQGASHEQYF. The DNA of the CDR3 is TGTGCCAGCAGCGAGGGACAGGGGGCCTCCCACGAGCAGTACTTC.

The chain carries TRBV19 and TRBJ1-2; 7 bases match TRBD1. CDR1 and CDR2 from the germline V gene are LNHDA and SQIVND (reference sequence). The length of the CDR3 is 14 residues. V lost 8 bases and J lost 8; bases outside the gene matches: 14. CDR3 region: CASGSAPQGVGYTF. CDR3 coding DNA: TGTGCCAGTGGCTCGGCCCCGCAGGGGGTCGGCTACACCTTC.

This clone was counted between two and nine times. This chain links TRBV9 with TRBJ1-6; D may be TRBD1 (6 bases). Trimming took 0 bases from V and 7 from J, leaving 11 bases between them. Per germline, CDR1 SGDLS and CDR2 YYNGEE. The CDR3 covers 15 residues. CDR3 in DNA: TGTGCCAGCAGCGTAGATCAGGGGAGCAATTCACCCCTCCACTTT. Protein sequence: CASSVDQGSNSPLHF.

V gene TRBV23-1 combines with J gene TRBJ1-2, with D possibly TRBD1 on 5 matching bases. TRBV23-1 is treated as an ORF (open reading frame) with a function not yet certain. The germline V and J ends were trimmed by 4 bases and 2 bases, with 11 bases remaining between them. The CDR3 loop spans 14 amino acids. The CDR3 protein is CASSLLGVNYGYTF. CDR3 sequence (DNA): TGCGCCAGCAGTCTATTAGGGGTAAACTATGGCTACACCTTC.

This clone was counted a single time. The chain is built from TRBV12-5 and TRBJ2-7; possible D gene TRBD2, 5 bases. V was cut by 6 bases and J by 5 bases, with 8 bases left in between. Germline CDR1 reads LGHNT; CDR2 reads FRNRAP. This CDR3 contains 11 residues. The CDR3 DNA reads TGTGCTAGTGGACTGACTAACGAGCAGTACTTC. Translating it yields CASGLTNEQYF.

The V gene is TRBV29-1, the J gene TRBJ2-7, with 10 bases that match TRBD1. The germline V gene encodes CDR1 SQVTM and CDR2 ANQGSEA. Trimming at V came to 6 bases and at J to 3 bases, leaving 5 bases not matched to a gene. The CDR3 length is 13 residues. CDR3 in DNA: TGCAGCGTGAGGACAGGGGGGCACTACGAGCAGTACTTC. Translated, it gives CSVRTGGHYEQYF.

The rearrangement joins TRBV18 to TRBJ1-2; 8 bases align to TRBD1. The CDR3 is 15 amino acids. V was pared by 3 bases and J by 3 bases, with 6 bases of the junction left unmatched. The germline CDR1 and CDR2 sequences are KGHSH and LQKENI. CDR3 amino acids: CASSPSQGGDYGYTF. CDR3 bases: TGTGCCAGCTCACCGTCACAGGGGGGCGACTATGGCTACACCTTC.

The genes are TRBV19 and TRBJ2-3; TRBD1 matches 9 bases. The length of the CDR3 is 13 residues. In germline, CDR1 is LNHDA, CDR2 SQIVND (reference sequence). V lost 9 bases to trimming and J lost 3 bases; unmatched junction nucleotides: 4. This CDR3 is CASGTGRTDTQYF. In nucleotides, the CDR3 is TGTGCCAGCGGGACAGGGCGGACAGATACGCAGTATTTT.

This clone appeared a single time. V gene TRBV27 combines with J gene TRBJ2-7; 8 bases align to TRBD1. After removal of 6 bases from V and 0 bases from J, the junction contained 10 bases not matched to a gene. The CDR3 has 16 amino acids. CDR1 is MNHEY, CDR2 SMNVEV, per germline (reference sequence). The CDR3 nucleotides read TGTGCCAGCAGCTTAACCCCCGGACAGGGCTCCTACGAGCAGTACTTC. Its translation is CASSLTPGQGSYEQYF.

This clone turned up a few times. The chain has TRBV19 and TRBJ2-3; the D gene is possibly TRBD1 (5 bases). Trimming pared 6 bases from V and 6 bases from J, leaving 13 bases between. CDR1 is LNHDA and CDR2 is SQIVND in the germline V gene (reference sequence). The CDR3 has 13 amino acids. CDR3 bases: TGTGCCAGTAGACCACAGGCTATCGATACGCAGTATTTT. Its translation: CASRPQAIDTQYF.

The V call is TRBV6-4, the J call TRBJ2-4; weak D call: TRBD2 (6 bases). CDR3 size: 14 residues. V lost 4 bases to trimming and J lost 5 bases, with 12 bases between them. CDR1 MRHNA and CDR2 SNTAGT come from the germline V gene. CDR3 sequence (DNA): TGTGCCAGCAGTGCCTTCGGAGGGGAAAACATTCAGTACTTC. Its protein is CASSAFGGENIQYF.

CDR3 sequence reads: CASSQAGTGDVNEQYF. The CDR3 nucleotides read TGCGCCAGCAGCCAAGCGGGGACAGGGGATGTAAACGAGCAGTACTTC. The chain has TRBV4-1 and TRBJ2-7; 10 bases align to TRBD1. J gave up 5 bases and V 1 base, and 8 bases lay outside the gene matches. Germline V gene sequence: CDR1 MGHRA, CDR2 YSYEKL. The CDR3 is 16 residues long.

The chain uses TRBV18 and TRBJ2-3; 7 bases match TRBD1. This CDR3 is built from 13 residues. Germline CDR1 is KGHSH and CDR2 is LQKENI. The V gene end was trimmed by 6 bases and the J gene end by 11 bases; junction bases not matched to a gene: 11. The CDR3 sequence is CASSLGLAGGQYF. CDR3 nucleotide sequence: TGTGCCAGCTCGCTCGGACTCGCAGGGGGGCAGTATTTT. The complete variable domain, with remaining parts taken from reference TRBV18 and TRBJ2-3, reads NAGVMQNPRHLVRRRGQEARLRCSPMKGHSHVYWYRQLPEEGLKFMVYLQKENIIDESGMPKERFSAEFPKEGPSILRIQQVVRGDSAAYFCASSLGLAGGQYFGPGTRLTVL.

In nucleotides, the CDR3 is TGTGCCAGCAGCTTATTTCGGGGGGCGAATTCCTACAATGAGCAGTTCTTC. It specifies CASSLFRGANSYNEQFF. This sequence joins TRBV7-2 and TRBJ2-1; TRBD2 is a possible D gene (7 bases). V shed 2 bases and J shed 1 base, with 15 bases lying between them. The germline gives CDR1 SGHTA, CDR2 FQGNSA. The CDR3 totals 17 residues.

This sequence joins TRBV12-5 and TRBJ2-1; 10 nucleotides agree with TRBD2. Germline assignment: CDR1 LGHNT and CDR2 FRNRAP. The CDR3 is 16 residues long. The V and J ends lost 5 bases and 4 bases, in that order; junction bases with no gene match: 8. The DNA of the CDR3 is TGTGCTAGTGGTGGCAGCGGGGGGGCGCGGTACAATGAGCAGTTCTTC. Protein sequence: CASGGSGGARYNEQFF. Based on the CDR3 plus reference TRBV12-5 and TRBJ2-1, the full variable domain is DARVTQTPRHKVTEMGQEVTMRCQPILGHNTVFWYRQTMMQGLELLAYFRNRAPLDDSGMPKDRFSAEMPDATLATLKIQPSEPRDSAVYFCASGGSGGARYNEQFFGPGTRLTVL.

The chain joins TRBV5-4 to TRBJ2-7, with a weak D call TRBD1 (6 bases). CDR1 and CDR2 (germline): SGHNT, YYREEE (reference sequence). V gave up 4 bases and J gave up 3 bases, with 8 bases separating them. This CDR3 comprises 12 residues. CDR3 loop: CASSKDSYEQYF. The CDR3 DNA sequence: TGTGCCAGCAGCAAGGACAGCTACGAGCAGTACTTC.

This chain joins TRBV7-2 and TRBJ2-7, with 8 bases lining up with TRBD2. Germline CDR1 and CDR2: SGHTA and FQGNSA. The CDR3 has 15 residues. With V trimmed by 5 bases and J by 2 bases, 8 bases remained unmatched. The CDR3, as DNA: TGTGCCAGCAGCCCACCGGGACTAGAAACCTACGAGCAGTACTTC. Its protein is CASSPPGLETYEQYF.

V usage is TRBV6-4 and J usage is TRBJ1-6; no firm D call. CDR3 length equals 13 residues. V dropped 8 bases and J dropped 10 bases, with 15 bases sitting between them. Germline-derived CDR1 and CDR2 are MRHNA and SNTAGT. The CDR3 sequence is CASSSDYRSPLHF. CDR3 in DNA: TGTGCCAGCTCGAGTGATTATCGCTCACCCCTCCACTTT.

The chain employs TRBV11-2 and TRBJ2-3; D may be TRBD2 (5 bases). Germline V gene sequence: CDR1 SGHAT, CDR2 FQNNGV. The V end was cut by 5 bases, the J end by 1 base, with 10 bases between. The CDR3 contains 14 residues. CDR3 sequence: CASSPSRGTDTQYF. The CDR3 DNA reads TGTGCCAGCAGCCCTAGCCGGGGCACAGATACGCAGTATTTT.

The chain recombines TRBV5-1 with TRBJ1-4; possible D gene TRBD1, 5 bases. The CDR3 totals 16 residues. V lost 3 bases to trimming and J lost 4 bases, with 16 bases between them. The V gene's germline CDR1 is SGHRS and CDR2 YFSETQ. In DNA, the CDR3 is TGCGCCAGCAGCTCCTCGTGGACAAGTGTTAATGAAAAACTGTTTTTT. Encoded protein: CASSSSWTSVNEKLFF.

CDR3 in DNA: TGTGCCAGCCGGGAGGGGGAAAAACTGTTTTTT. It encodes CASREGEKLFF. This chain joins TRBV7-9 and TRBJ1-4; perhaps TRBD1 as D (5 bases). Germline CDR1 and CDR2: SEHNR and FQNEAQ (reference sequence). V dropped 8 bases and J dropped 8 bases, with 9 bases sitting between them. The CDR3 is 11 residues long.

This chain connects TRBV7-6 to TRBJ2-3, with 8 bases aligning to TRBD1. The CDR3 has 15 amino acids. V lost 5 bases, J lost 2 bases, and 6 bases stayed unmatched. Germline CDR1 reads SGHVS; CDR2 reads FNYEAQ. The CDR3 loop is CASSLGQGFTDTQYF. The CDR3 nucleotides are TGTGCCAGCAGCCTAGGACAGGGATTCACAGATACGCAGTATTTT.